This entry describes one TCR beta chain. Arm-PCR of CDR3 regions with iRepertoire HTBI primers generated TCR beta libraries. TCRdb re-derived calls from the multiplex PCR reads in MiXCR, one entry per CDR3 protein. This table holds about 430,000 distinct CDR3 sequences, around 16% found once. This CDR3 spans 15 amino acids. J was trimmed by 6 bases and V by 1 base; bases with no gene match: 4. CDR1 is KGHDR and CDR2 is SFDVKD in the germline V gene. The data derive from a study of regulatory T cells in long-lasting Graves disease. Time point here: newly diagnosed GD, antithyroid drugs for less than 3 months. RNA from PBMCs was the source of the TCR library. These data also formed part of another study, on T cells in Graves' hyperthyroidism and ophthalmopathy.

The rearrangement joins TRBV24-1 to TRBJ2-1; 8 bases agree with TRBD2. The origin of this receptor is a woman in her forties with Graves disease. This specimen was peripheral blood mononuclear cells (PBMCs), taken at new diagnosis, from a patient treated with antithyroid drugs. CDR3 sequence: CATSDLREGGNEQFF. CDR3 DNA sequence: TGTGCCACCAGTGATTTACGGGAGGGTGGCAATGAGCAGTTCTTC.